This entry is about one T cell receptor (beta chain). The data belong to a study of CD8+CD57+ T cells in acquired aplastic anemia. The template used for profiling TCR beta VDJ and CDR3 was genomic DNA. One entry per CDR3 protein results from TCRdb running MiXCR on the reads. The data show 35,000 to 50,000 distinct CDR3 sequences, 65% to 70% seen once. Trimming removed 1 base from V and 6 bases from J, with 15 bases in between. Germline V CDR1 and CDR2: MGHDK, SYGVNS. The CDR3 is 15 amino acids. The receptor's source is a human donor in good health, serving as a control. Source material: sorted CD4+, CD8+, or CD8+CD57+ T cells (not recorded which) from PBMCs. The chain links TRBV25-1 to TRBJ1-2, with a tentative D call TRBD1 (5 bases). The CDR3: CASSELGTEKNGYTF. DNA for the CDR3: TGTGCCAGCAGTGAATTAGGGACGGAGAAGAATGGCTACACCTTC.